The clone carrying this T cell receptor (beta chain) was seen a few times. Per the authors' pipeline: Amplifying reference gene primers gave estimates of nucleated cell counts. The table came from immunoSEQ multiplex PCR; TCRdb's copy has only in-frame clones and leaves some out. That table gives V, J and clone size, and the DNA gave D and trimming. In the table there are some 210,000 clones, 75% to 85% of which are singletons. Across about two dozen US areas, participants ranged in age from about 18 to 89 years. Participants' reported clinical history set cohort assignment. CDR1 is LGHDT, CDR2 YNNKEL, per germline (reference sequence). CDR3 length: 14 amino acids. V lost 4 bases to trimming and J lost 3 bases, with 10 bases between them. The sample comes from a study of blood T cell repertoires in COVID-19. Study-level background: The cDNA or gDNA used as material had been derived from T cells, B-cell-depleted T cells, or PBMCs.

The rearrangement links TRBV3-1 (or the pseudogene TRBV3-2) to TRBJ2-1; no reliable D call. The sample taken for sequencing was PBMCs or T cells enriched from blood (not recorded which). This TCR was sampled from a man aged 35 to 55 who had recovered from COVID-19. CDR3 sequence (DNA): TGTGCCAGCAGCCCGTTAGAAAGCTACAATGAGCAGTTCTTC. Translating it yields CASSPLESYNEQFF.